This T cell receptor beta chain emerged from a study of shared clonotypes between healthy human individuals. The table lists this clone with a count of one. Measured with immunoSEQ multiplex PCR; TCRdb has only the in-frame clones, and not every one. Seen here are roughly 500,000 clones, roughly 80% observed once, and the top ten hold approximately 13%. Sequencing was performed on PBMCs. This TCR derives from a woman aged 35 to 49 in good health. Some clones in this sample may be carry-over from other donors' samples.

Here the CDR3 reads CASRGDSSYEQYF. CDR3 DNA sequence: TGTGCCAGCAGGGGGGACAGCTCCTACGAGCAGTACTTC. V and J are TRBV5-4 and TRBJ2-7, with 7 bases matching TRBD1. V trimming: 5 bases; J trimming: 0 bases; junction bases outside the gene matches: 2. The CDR3 sequence is 13 residues long. CDR1 is SGHNT and CDR2 is YYREEE in the germline V gene (reference sequence).